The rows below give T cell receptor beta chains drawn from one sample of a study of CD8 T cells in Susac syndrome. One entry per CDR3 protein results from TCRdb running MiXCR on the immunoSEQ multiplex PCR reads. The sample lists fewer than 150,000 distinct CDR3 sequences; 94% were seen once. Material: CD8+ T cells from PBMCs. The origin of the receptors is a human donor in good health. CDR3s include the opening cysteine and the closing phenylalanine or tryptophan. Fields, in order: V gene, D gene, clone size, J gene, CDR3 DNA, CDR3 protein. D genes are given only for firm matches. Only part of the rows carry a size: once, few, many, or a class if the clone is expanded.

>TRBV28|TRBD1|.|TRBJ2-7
TGTGCCAGCAGATCCAGGACAGGGCCAGCCTACGAGCAGTACTTC
CASRSRTGPAYEQYF
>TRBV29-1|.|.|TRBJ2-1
TGCAGCGTGAAAGGGGGTGGCTCCTACAATGAGCAGTTCTTC
CSVKGGGSYNEQFF
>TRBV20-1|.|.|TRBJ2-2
TGCAGTGCTCCTGACCCCTACACCGGGGAGCTGTTTTTT
CSAPDPYTGELFF
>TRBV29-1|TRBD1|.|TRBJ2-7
TGCAGCGTTGAGGGGGTGCCTAGGGACAGTAGCTCCTACGAGCAGTACTTC
CSVEGVPRDSSSYEQYF
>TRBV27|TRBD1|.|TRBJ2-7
TGTGCCAGCAGCTCCGGGACAGCCTACTACGAGCAGTACTTC
CASSSGTAYYEQYF
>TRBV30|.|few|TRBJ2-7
TGTGCCTGGAGTGTAGGCCGTAGGTACGAGCAGTACTTC
CAWSVGRRYEQYF
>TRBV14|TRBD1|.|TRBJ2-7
TGTGCCAGCAGCATCGGACAGGGTATTGTCGAGCAGTACTTC
CASSIGQGIVEQYF
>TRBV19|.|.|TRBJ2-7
TGTGCGTCAAGTCCCCCCATGGCCTACGAGCAGTACTTC
CASSPPMAYEQYF
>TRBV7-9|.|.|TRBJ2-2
TGTGCCAGCAGCCCCCAATTGCAGGCCCCCGGGGAGCTGTTTTTT
CASSPQLQAPGELFF
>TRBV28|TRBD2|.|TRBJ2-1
TGTGCCAGCAGTTTATGGGCGGGAGTGAGCTCCTACAATGAGCAGTTCTTC
CASSLWAGVSSYNEQFF
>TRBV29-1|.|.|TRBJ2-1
TGCAGCGGAATTGGGTTGAATGAGCAGTTCTTC
CSGIGLNEQFF
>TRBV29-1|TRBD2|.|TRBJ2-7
TGCAGCGCTTTAGCGGGAGTTTACGAGCAGTACTTC
CSALAGVYEQYF
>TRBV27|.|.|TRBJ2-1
TGTGCCAGCAGTTTATCGACGGGTGAGCAGTTCTTC
CASSLSTGEQFF
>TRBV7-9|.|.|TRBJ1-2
TGTGCCAGCAGCTCGATTGATGGCTACACCTTC
CASSSIDGYTF
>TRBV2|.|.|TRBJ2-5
TGTGCCAGCAGTGACGGTCGGAACCAAGAGACCCAGTACTTC
CASSDGRNQETQYF
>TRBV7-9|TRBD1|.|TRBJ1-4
TGTGCCAGCAGCTCCACGCCGGGACAGCGTAATGAAAAACTGTTTTTT
CASSSTPGQRNEKLFF
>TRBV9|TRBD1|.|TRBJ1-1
TGTGCCAGCAGCGCTTCTTACAGGGGAGGCACTGAAGCTTTCTTT
CASSASYRGGTEAFF
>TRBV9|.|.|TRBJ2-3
TGTGCCAGCAGCGTGCGCCTAGTCGCCGATACGCAGTATTTT
CASSVRLVADTQYF
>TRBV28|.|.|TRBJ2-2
TGTGCCAGCGCCAGGGAGAACACCGGGGAGCTGTTTTTT
CASARENTGELFF
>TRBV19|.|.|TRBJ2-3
TGTGCCAGTAGTATATCGACCCTGGACAGACGGGCAGATACGCAGTATTTT
CASSISTLDRRADTQYF
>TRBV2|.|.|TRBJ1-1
TGTGCCAGCAGTGAAGGAATGGGGAAGAACACTGAAGCTTTCTTT
CASSEGMGKNTEAFF
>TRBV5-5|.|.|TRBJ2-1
TGTGCCAGCAGCTGGCCATACAATGAGCAGTTCTTC
CASSWPYNEQFF
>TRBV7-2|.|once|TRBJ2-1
TGTGCCAGCAGCTTAGGGGGGGCGGACCAGTTCTTC
CASSLGGADQFF
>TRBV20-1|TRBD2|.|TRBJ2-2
TGCAGTGCTAGAGATCGGGCGGGAGTCACCGGGGAGCTGTTTTTT
CSARDRAGVTGELFF
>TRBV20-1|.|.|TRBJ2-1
TGCAGTGCTAGAGATTCCGGGGGTCGTATCTATGAGCAGTTCTTC
CSARDSGGRIYEQFF
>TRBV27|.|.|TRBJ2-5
TGTGCCACCTCTACGGGTGGGGAGACCCAGTACTTC
CATSTGGETQYF
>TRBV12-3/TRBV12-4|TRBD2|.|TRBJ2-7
TGTGCCAGCAGTTTTTCAACTAGCGGGAGCGAGCAGTACTTC
CASSFSTSGSEQYF
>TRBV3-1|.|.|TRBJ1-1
TGTGCCAGCAGCCAAGATGCCAGCTATTACACTGAAGCTTTCTTT
CASSQDASYYTEAFF
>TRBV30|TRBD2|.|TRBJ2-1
TGTGCCTGGAGAGTAGCGGGAGTATGGTACTCCTACAATGAGCAGTTCTTC
CAWRVAGVWYSYNEQFF
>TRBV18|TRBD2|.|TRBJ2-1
TGTGCCAGCTCTCAGCGACTAGCGGAATACAATGAGCAGTTCTTC
CASSQRLAEYNEQFF
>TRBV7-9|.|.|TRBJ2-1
TGTGCCAGCAGCCTCAAACTCTTGGAGCAGTTCTTC
CASSLKLLEQFF